Below, 21 T cell receptor beta chains from the same sample are listed, as sequenced in a study of read filtering for tumor transcriptome and immune sequencing. From about 400 ng of RNA, a library with molecular barcoded alpha/delta and beta/gamma adaptors was made. TCRdb ran MiXCR on the reads and lists one entry per CDR3 protein. The table includes tens of thousands of distinct CDR3 sequences, around 21% detected once. Material for sequencing was a population of CD138-negative cells sorted from bone marrow. The receptors here all came from a donor at least 40 years old with multiple myeloma.

At least ten counts were recorded for this clonotype. The V gene is TRBV2, the J gene TRBJ2-3; D uncertain. Germline V lookup: CDR1 SNHLY, CDR2 FYNNEI. Trimming removed 8 bases at V and 6 bases at J, with 9 bases between. There are 11 residues in the CDR3. CDR3 region: CASGGPDTQYF. CDR3 sequence (DNA): TGTGCCAGCGGCGGCCCCGATACGCAGTATTTT.

V gene TRBV5-4 combines with J gene TRBJ2-3, with 7 positions matching TRBD2. The CDR3 has 14 residues. Unmatched junction bases numbered 5, after V lost 4 bases and J lost 3 bases. Germline V gene lookup returns CDR1 SGHNT and CDR2 YYREEE (reference sequence). CDR3 amino acids: CASSPRTSTDTQYF. DNA of the CDR3: TGTGCCAGCAGCCCAAGGACTAGTACAGATACGCAGTATTTT.

This clonotype has at least ten counts. The rearrangement joins TRBV3-1 to TRBJ1-1; D is perhaps TRBD1 (6 bases). Trimming shortened V by 4 bases and J by 6 bases, and 9 bases separated the two germline ends. This CDR3 contains 12 residues. Germline V gene sequence: CDR1 LGHDT, CDR2 YNNKEL (reference sequence). The CDR3 reads CASSRDISEAFF. The CDR3 bases are TGTGCCAGCAGCCGGGACATCTCTGAAGCTTTCTTT.

The sample holds many counts of this clonotype. This chain connects TRBV20-1 to TRBJ2-5, with 8 bases that match TRBD2. The V and J ends lost 3 bases and 5 bases, in that order; junction bases with no gene match: 2. Per the germline V gene, CDR1 is DFQATT and CDR2 is SNEGSKA (reference sequence). The CDR3 is 12 amino acids. CDR3 loop: CSASPSGETQYF. As DNA, the CDR3 is TGCAGTGCTAGCCCTAGCGGGGAGACCCAGTACTTC.

This clonotype was seen a handful of times. CDR3 nucleotides: TGTGCCAGTAGTATCTTGGGACAGGGTGTAGACAATGAGCAGTTCTTC. Translation: CASSILGQGVDNEQFF. The rearrangement joins TRBV19 to TRBJ2-1, with 9 positions matching TRBD1. Germline V gene sequence: CDR1 LNHDA, CDR2 SQIVND (reference sequence). V dropped 3 bases and J dropped 5; count of bases not matched to a gene: 8. CDR3 length: 16 residues.

This clonotype was counted ten times or more. The chain links TRBV18 to TRBJ2-3, with D uncertain. The CDR3 runs to 11 residues. V lost 2 bases to trimming and J lost 4 bases, with 1 base between them. CDR1 and CDR2 from the germline V gene are KGHSH and LQKENI. The DNA for the CDR3 is TGTGCCAGCTCACCATCAGATACGCAGTATTTT. It encodes CASSPSDTQYF. Using reference TRBV18 and TRBJ2-3 for the parts outside the CDR3, the full variable domain is NAGVMQNPRHLVRRRGQEARLRCSPMKGHSHVYWYRQLPEEGLKFMVYLQKENIIDESGMPKERFSAEFPKEGPSILRIQQVVRGDSAAYFCASSPSDTQYFGPGTRLTVL.

This clonotype was recorded at least ten times. The chain links TRBV27 to TRBJ1-1, with D unresolved. The V end lost 6 bases, the J end lost 4 bases, and 12 bases lay between the germline ends. CDR1 is MNHEY and CDR2 is SMNVEV in the germline V gene (reference sequence). This CDR3 has 13 amino acids. The CDR3 nucleotides are TGTGCCAGCAGCTATGGGTTTGGCACTGAAGCTTTCTTT. Translating it yields CASSYGFGTEAFF.

This clonotype was detected only a few times. V is TRBV24-1 and J is TRBJ2-7; 9 bases line up with TRBD1. V was clipped by 3 bases and J by 6 bases; unmatched bases: 8. The germline V gene has CDR1 KGHDR and CDR2 SFDVKD. The CDR3 spans 15 residues. The CDR3 reads CATSDTGQGFREQYF. The DNA for the CDR3 is TGTGCCACCAGTGATACGGGACAGGGATTCCGCGAGCAGTACTTC.

This clonotype was observed many times. The chain joins TRBV7-9 to TRBJ2-5, with a possible D match to TRBD1 (6 bases). The V gene's germline CDR1 is SEHNR and CDR2 FQNEAQ (reference sequence). Trimming stripped 4 bases from V and 2 bases from J, with 11 bases between. The CDR3 is 14 amino acids. The DNA for the CDR3 is TGTGCCAGCAGCTCTTACGGACAGCAAGAGACCCAGTACTTC. This gives the protein CASSSYGQQETQYF.

The CDR3 DNA reads as TGTGCCAGCAGAAGGGACAGTGAAAATGAGCAGTTCTTC. It yields the protein CASRRDSENEQFF. The rearrangement uses TRBV7-3 and TRBJ2-1; 7 bases fit TRBD1. CDR1 and CDR2 from the germline V gene are SGHTA and FQGTGA. Germline trimming cut 6 bases from V and 7 bases from J; bases unmatched to any gene: 6. The CDR3 length is 13 residues.

Many counts were recorded for this clonotype. V and J are TRBV30 and TRBJ2-1; 7 positions agree with TRBD1. From germline, CDR1 is GTSNPN and CDR2 SVGIG (reference sequence). V trimming: 2 bases; J trimming: 1 base; junction bases outside the gene matches: 5. This CDR3 region has 15 residues. This chain's CDR3 is CAWSMKGQSYNEQFF. The CDR3 DNA reads as TGTGCCTGGAGTATGAAGGGACAGTCCTACAATGAGCAGTTCTTC.

This clonotype is deemed medium-sized (0.01 to 0.1%). The chain carries TRBV19 and TRBJ2-1; D call uncertain. Germline values: CDR1 LNHDA, CDR2 SQIVND (reference sequence). The germline V and J ends were trimmed by 2 bases and 8 bases, with 19 bases remaining between them. This CDR3 is 16 amino acids long. CDR3 sequence: CASSILWGTPAHEQFF. For the CDR3, the DNA is TGTGCCAGTAGTATACTTTGGGGTACGCCCGCCCATGAGCAGTTCTTC. Variable domain in full (rest from reference TRBV19 and TRBJ2-1): DGGITQSPKYLFRKEGQNVTLSCEQNLNHDAMYWYRQDPGQGLRLIYYSQIVNDFQKGDIAEGYSVSREKKESFPLTVTSAQKNPTAFYLCASSILWGTPAHEQFFGPGTRLTVL.

To note about this clonotype: A much more abundant neighbour one base away suggests this may be a read error. V and J are TRBV28 and TRBJ2-1; 10 nucleotides align to TRBD2. The CDR3 length is 14 residues. CDR1 is MDHEN and CDR2 is SYDVKM in the germline V gene. This CDR3 reads CASSSLAGFNELFF. DNA of the CDR3: TGTGCCAGCAGTTCACTAGCGGGGTTCAATGAGCTGTTCTTC.

A note on this clonotype: This sequence may be a read error, since a much larger clone differs from it by one base. The chain links TRBV29-1 to TRBJ2-7; TRBD2 might be the D (6 bases). This CDR3 is 13 amino acids long. Germline lookup yields CDR1 SQVTM and CDR2 ANQGSEA. In DNA, the CDR3 is TGCAGCGGTGAGACATGGGGGAGGTACGAGCAGGACTTC. Translation: CSGETWGRYEQDF.

Concerning this clonotype: A read error likely explains this, since a far larger clone differs by one base. The CDR3 spells CASSSGTGVEGELSF. In DNA form, the CDR3 reads TGTGCCAGCAGCTCTGGGACAGGGGTTGAAGGGGAGCTGTCTTTT. J is TRBJ2-2 and V is TRBV7-7; 10 bases align to TRBD1. Germline CDR1 reads SSHAT; CDR2 reads FNYEAQ (reference sequence). The CDR3 runs 15 residues.

This clonotype has at least ten counts. The chain employs TRBV6-6 and TRBJ2-5; 10 positions match TRBD2. CDR3 length: 18 residues. The V and J ends lost 5 bases and 2 bases, in that order; junction bases with no gene match: 14. Germline V gene data show CDR1 as MNHNY and CDR2 as SVGAGI (reference sequence). The CDR3 protein is CASSGPGLAKEGQETQYF. In DNA form, the CDR3 reads TGTGCCAGCAGTGGGCCGGGACTAGCGAAAGAGGGGCAAGAGACCCAGTACTTC.

To note about this clonotype: Germline is not matched at one junction end, which may reflect a read error. The chain joins TRBV7-3 to TRBJ2-6; 7 positions match TRBD2. The CDR3 length is 19 residues. Germline V gene lookup returns CDR1 SGHTA and CDR2 FQGTGA. The CDR3 reads CASSLTYSGASSGANALTF. The CDR3 DNA sequence: TGTGCCAGCAGCTTAACGTACAGCGGGGCCAGCTCTGGGGCCAACGCCCTGACTTTC.

This clonotype was detected many times. The V gene is TRBV3-1, the J gene TRBJ2-1; D is unclear. V lost 0 bases and J lost 10, with 10 bases in between. Germline CDR1 is LGHDT and CDR2 is YNNKEL (reference sequence). There are 13 residues in the CDR3. The CDR3 loop is CASSQDDVGEQFF. For the CDR3, the DNA is TGTGCCAGCAGCCAAGATGACGTTGGCGAGCAGTTCTTC.

Details on this clonotype: This may arise from a read error, as a much more abundant clone is one base away. The chain carries TRBV29-1 and TRBJ2-7; D may be TRBD2 (6 bases). Germline V gene sequence: CDR1 SQVTM, CDR2 ANQGSEA. The CDR3 totals 14 residues. For the CDR3, the DNA is TGCAGCGTCAGACTCACCCGACCGGACTACGAGCGGTACTTC. Protein sequence: CSVRLTRPDYERYF.

At least ten counts were recorded for this clonotype. The J gene is TRBJ1-1, the V gene TRBV20-1; a possible D gene is TRBD1 (6 bases). Trimming shortened V by 5 bases and J by 1 base, and 8 bases separated the two germline ends. The CDR3 runs to 12 residues. The V gene's germline CDR1 is DFQATT and CDR2 SNEGSKA (reference sequence). As DNA, the CDR3 is TGCAGTGCTCAGACAGGGAACACTGAAGCTTTCTTT. Translated, it gives CSAQTGNTEAFF.

Many counts were recorded for this clonotype. This chain joins TRBV7-8 and TRBJ1-2, with D unresolved. Germline assignment: CDR1 SGHVS and CDR2 FQNEAQ. The CDR3 consists of 13 residues. V lost 6 bases and J 4 bases, leaving 12 bases between the germline ends. The CDR3 loop reads CASRRGVGYGYTF. The CDR3 bases are TGTGCCAGCAGGAGAGGAGTTGGCTATGGCTACACCTTC.